A selection of T cell receptor beta chains follows, all from one sample in a study of a mutant IDH1 vaccine in newly diagnosed glioma. Assay used: immunoSEQ multiplex PCR; TCRdb lists only in-frame clones, some missing. This sample has 90,000 to 100,000 clones, with about 90% found just once. This specimen was PBMCs, taken from a glioma patient treated with radiotherapy, temozolomide or both. The receptor set was obtained from a woman aged 45-60 years with glioma. CDR3s include the opening cysteine and the closing phenylalanine or tryptophan.

J	V	CDR3
TRBJ2-7	TRBV7-7	CAGPGTSGRGTYEQYF
TRBJ2-7	TRBV5-6	CASSLAHTGSYEQYF
TRBJ1-5	TRBV7-9	CASSNSLNQPQHF
TRBJ2-2	TRBV27	CAITLDGGRVTGELFF
TRBJ2-1	TRBV27	CASSSLSGSSYNEQFF
TRBJ2-7	TRBV6-1	CASSEGGPSYEQYF
TRBJ2-7	TRBV6-1	CASSAGQGAGYEQYF
TRBJ1-1	TRBV5-6	CASSEEGHTEAFF
TRBJ2-5	TRBV4-1	CASSQAGIWETQYF
TRBJ2-2	TRBV18	CASSPRAQANTGELFF
TRBJ2-2	TRBV30	CAWSVRASGELFF
TRBJ2-2	TRBV5-1	CASSALPGVGNTGELFF
TRBJ2-2	TRBV18	CASSPPSLNGELFF
TRBJ2-1	TRBV27	CASSLTGQANNEQFF
TRBJ1-1	TRBV27	CASSLSMYGAGMNTEAFF
TRBJ1-6	TRBV12-5	CASGNHGNSPLHF
TRBJ2-5	TRBV5-4	CASSLGLLAGGGQETQYF
TRBJ2-1	TRBV5-1	CASSSGQPNNEQFF
TRBJ2-3	TRBV29-1	CSVDGSGTDTQYF
TRBJ2-5	TRBV27	CASSRVTGSTETQYF
TRBJ2-5	TRBV5-1	CASRTGRETQYF
TRBJ2-7	TRBV2	CASSGLAGSYEQYF
TRBJ1-4	TRBV15	CATSFLIGLNEKLFF
TRBJ2-1	TRBV10-3	CAISDFTSGRAHEQFF
TRBJ2-7	TRBV4-1	CASSQGTRYSYEQYF
TRBJ2-7	TRBV30	CAWSVGLANEQYF
TRBJ2-1	TRBV10-1	CASSEGQPSYNEQFF
TRBJ2-1	TRBV27	CASSFGQEHGNEQFF
TRBJ1-1	TRBV5-1	CASSLEGPTLNTEAFF
TRBJ2-7	TRBV29-1	CSAGLADYEQYF
TRBJ1-5	TRBV6-1	CASSDYRGYQPQHF
TRBJ2-3	TRBV25-1	CASSEWVAGGSDTQYF
TRBJ2-7	TRBV6-1	CASSGVYGLYEQYF
TRBJ2-3	TRBV10-3	CAITVTSAPDTQYF
TRBJ2-7	TRBV10-3	CAISRSGTSGNYEQYF
TRBJ2-5	TRBV10-2	CASTSDRRETQYF
TRBJ1-2	TRBV10-2	CASSEWDPQSVGYGYTF
TRBJ1-3	TRBV5-1	CASRRSTGNTIYF
TRBJ2-7	TRBV5-5	CASSLLEGFYSYEQYF
TRBJ1-1	TRBV2	CASIFMNTEAFF
TRBJ2-7	TRBV4-1	CASSLGAGFEQYF
TRBJ2-3	TRBV19	CASRGTDTQYF
TRBJ1-2	TRBV4-1	CASSQGANYGYTF
TRBJ1-2	TRBV6-1	CASSERDPRDYGYTF
TRBJ2-5	TRBV6-6	CASSYLAGLKETQYF
TRBJ2-1	TRBV6-1	CASSGTSGRARLYNEQFF
TRBJ2-5	TRBV2	CASRGGQGDQETQYF
TRBJ2-3	TRBV21-1	CASSKGDSGGSTDTQYF
TRBJ1-4	TRBV30	CAWSGGITNEKLFF
TRBJ2-1	TRBV5-5	CASSLRTREDNEQFF
TRBJ1-1	TRBV6-1	CASSEGPNLQGSTEAFF
TRBJ2-5	TRBV7-9	CASSLGDRRETQYF
NA	TRBV19	CASSPSGPREQYF
TRBJ1-1	TRBV6-6	CASSPPGPRGTEAFF
TRBJ2-7	TRBV5-1	CASSPLSAYEQYF
TRBJ2-6	TRBV10-3	CAISTGTGSLAANVLTF
TRBJ1-2	TRBV5-4	CASSFEGGGPWSGYTF